The T cell receptor (beta chain) under discussion was sequenced for a study of T-cell reconstitution after alpha-beta-depleted transplantation in children. Trimming took 0 bases from V and 1 from J, leaving 9 bases between them. The length of the CDR3 is 15 residues. In its sample, this clonotype was seen many times. Unique molecular identifiers were incorporated during preparation of the TCRbeta library. TCRdb reprocessed the PCR reads with MiXCR, giving one entry per CDR3 protein. Of approximately 250,000 distinct CDR3 sequences listed, about 9.6% are singletons. This chain links TRBV12-3 or TRBV12-4 with TRBJ1-1; no clear D. The specimen was PBMCs from the stem cell graft donor, collected from the stem cell graft. This TCR was recovered from a human donor who donated a stem cell graft to a child with SCID. The CDR3: CASSLAVVANTEAFF. The DNA for the CDR3 is TGTGCCAGCAGTTTAGCGGTGGTGGCGAACACTGAAGCTTTCTTT.